A single sample is the source of the 22 T cell receptor beta chains below, sequenced in a study of blood T cells in healthy people across ages. The authors ran a second PCR of about 7 to 11 cycles using a sample-barcoded 5' primer and a J-beta primer mix. Each CDR3 protein is one row after TCRdb ran MiXCR on the 5' RACE reads. This sample has about 1.1 million distinct CDR3 sequences; more than 30% occur once, and the top ten carry over 10%. The sample comprised blood. The receptors were sampled from a man between 18 and 35 years old in good health.

This clonotype was counted only a few times. The CDR3 sequence is CSVEASGERNEQFF. For the CDR3, the DNA is TGCAGCGTTGAAGCTAGCGGGGAAAGGAATGAGCAGTTCTTC. The rearrangement uses TRBV29-1 and TRBJ2-1; 9 positions agree with TRBD2. Per the germline V gene, CDR1 is SQVTM and CDR2 is ANQGSEA. V lost 1 base to trimming and J lost 7 bases; unmatched junction nucleotides: 5. The CDR3 covers 14 residues.

This clonotype showed up just a few times. This chain joins TRBV2 and TRBJ1-6, with D maybe TRBD1 (6 bases). V was pared by 10 bases and J by 4 bases, with 14 bases between. Germline values: CDR1 SNHLY, CDR2 FYNNEI. The CDR3 contains 14 residues. The CDR3 sequence: CATRWTEYNSPLHF. The CDR3 nucleotides read TGTGCCACCAGATGGACAGAGTATAATTCACCCCTCCACTTT.

This chain links TRBV20-1 with TRBJ2-3; tentatively, D is TRBD2 (5 bases). Germline values: CDR1 DFQATT, CDR2 SNEGSKA (reference sequence). V lost 0 bases and J 5 bases, leaving 9 bases between the germline ends. The CDR3 consists of 13 residues. The CDR3 region has the DNA TGCAGTGCTAGAGATTCCGGGAAAGATACGCAGTATTTT. Protein: CSARDSGKDTQYF.

This chain links TRBV18 with TRBJ2-4; 11 positions agree with TRBD1. TRBJ2-7 matches the DNA end more closely, so the J call is doubtful. The V gene's germline CDR1 is KGHSH and CDR2 LQKENI. The CDR3 is made up of 13 amino acids. The DNA of the CDR3 is TGTGCCAGCTCAGAGGGACAGGGGGTCGAGCAGTACTTC. Residues: CASSEGQGVEQYF.

The table lists this clonotype with a few counts. The chain recombines TRBV5-1 with TRBJ2-1; 7 bases agree with TRBD2. The DNA end is more similar to TRBJ2-7, so the J call may be wrong. Germline CDR1 and CDR2: SGHRS and YFSETQ. CDR3 size: 15 residues. The CDR3 spells CASSTGLPGYNEQYF. In DNA, the CDR3 is TGCGCCAGCAGCACGGGACTACCGGGATATAATGAGCAGTACTTC.

This clonotype came up once. The chain employs TRBV7-2 and TRBJ2-7; D is undetermined. The CDR3 contains 14 residues. CDR1 SGHTA and CDR2 FQGNSA come from the germline V gene. Trimming left V 4 bases short and J 6 bases short, with 16 bases between. CDR3 bases: TGTGCCAGCAGCTCACGGACCGCGTCGGGCGAGCAGTACTTC. Protein: CASSSRTASGEQYF.

This clonotype has at least ten counts. V gene TRBV14 combines with J gene TRBJ2-1; no firm D call. The CDR3 covers 14 residues. Per the germline V gene, CDR1 is SGHDN and CDR2 is FVKESK. V lost 1 base, J lost 4 bases, and 8 bases lay in between. CDR3 bases: TGTGCCAGCAGCCAAGCTTCCAGTTACAATGAGCAGTTCTTC. The encoded protein is CASSQASSYNEQFF. Using reference TRBV14 and TRBJ2-1 for the parts outside the CDR3, the full variable domain is EAGVTQFPSHSVIEKGQTVTLRCDPISGHDNLYWYRRVMGKEIKFLLHFVKESKQDESGMPNNRFLAERTGGTYSTLKVQPAELEDSGVYFCASSQASSYNEQFFGPGTRLTVL.

This chain connects TRBV5-1 to TRBJ2-7, with D uncertain. The CDR3 is made up of 18 amino acids. Germline assignment: CDR1 SGHRS and CDR2 YFSETQ. V was clipped by 0 bases and J by 1 base, with 20 bases between them. In nucleotides, the CDR3 is TGCGCCAGCAGCTTGGATGTTTTTCGCACAGCCTCTTCCTACGAGCAGTACTTC. Its translation is CASSLDVFRTASSYEQYF. Supplemented by reference TRBV5-1 and TRBJ2-7, the full variable domain reads KAGVTQTPRYLIKTRGQQVTLSCSPISGHRSVSWYQQTPGQGLQFLFEYFSETQRNKGNFPGRFSGRQFSNSRSEMNVSTLELGDSALYLCASSLDVFRTASSYEQYFGPGTRLTVT.

The CDR3 DNA is TGCGCCAGCAGCTTGGAGGCTAGCGGCACAGATACGCAGTATTTT. The encoded protein is CASSLEASGTDTQYF. The J gene is TRBJ2-3, the V gene TRBV5-1; the D gene is possibly TRBD2 (6 bases). Germline CDR1 is SGHRS and CDR2 is YFSETQ. There are 15 residues in the CDR3. The V and J ends lost 0 bases and 1 base respectively, with 9 bases between them.

The chain employs TRBV6-6 and TRBJ2-3; 8 nucleotides match TRBD1. J lost 10 bases, V lost 2 bases, and 8 bases had no gene match. The CDR3 contains 14 residues. The germline V gene encodes CDR1 MNHNY and CDR2 SVGAGI (reference sequence). The CDR3 nucleotides read TGTGCCAGCAGTTACAACGCAGGGACAGGTGCGCAGTATTTT. Protein: CASSYNAGTGAQYF.

Only a few counts were recorded for this clonotype. This chain uses TRBV4-2 with TRBJ2-7; the match to TRBD1 covers 7 bases. J gave up 5 bases and V 5 bases, and 9 bases lay outside the gene matches. CDR1 and CDR2 from the germline V gene are LGHNA and YNFKEQ. CDR3 size: 14 residues. CDR3: CASSGKTGIHEQYF. The DNA of the CDR3 is TGTGCCAGCAGCGGAAAGACAGGGATCCACGAGCAGTACTTC.

This clonotype was counted ten times or more. This chain uses TRBV12-3 or TRBV12-4 with TRBJ2-3; 8 nucleotides match TRBD2. Losses at the gene ends were 6 bases for V and 11 bases for J; bases not matched to a gene: 10. The CDR3 has 13 amino acids. Here the CDR3 reads CASSDTLAAMQYF. The CDR3 DNA sequence: TGTGCCAGCAGCGACACACTAGCGGCGATGCAGTATTTT.

The chain has TRBV7-9 and TRBJ2-7, with unresolved D. The V end lost 5 bases, the J end lost 0 bases, and 14 bases lay between the germline ends. CDR1 is SEHNR, CDR2 FQNEAQ, per germline (reference sequence). There are 15 residues in the CDR3. Here the CDR3 DNA reads TGTGCCAGCAGCCCGGTATCACAACACTCCTACGAGCAGTACTTC. It codes for CASSPVSQHSYEQYF.

This clonotype was seen ten or more times. The chain combines TRBV4-1 with TRBJ2-3, with a possible D match to TRBD2 (5 bases). The germline gives CDR1 MGHRA, CDR2 YSYEKL. Between the trimmed V and J ends, which lost 3 bases and 5 bases, there was a span of 6 bases. The CDR3 loop spans 12 amino acids. CDR3 nucleotides: TGCGCCAGCAGCCATACTAGAGATACGCAGTATTTT. This translates into CASSHTRDTQYF.

This clonotype was found a few times. V and J are TRBV5-1 and TRBJ1-2, with D possibly being TRBD1 (5 bases). The CDR3 contains 13 residues. CDR1 is SGHRS and CDR2 is YFSETQ in the germline V gene. Trimming left V 3 bases short and J 5 bases short, with 11 bases between. CDR3 in DNA: TGCGCCAGCAGCTGGGGGGGTGAATATGGCTACACCTTC. Its protein is CASSWGGEYGYTF.

The chain links TRBV7-3 to TRBJ2-5, with 8 nucleotides matching TRBD1. CDR1 and CDR2 (germline): SGHTA, FQGTGA. V was pared by 5 bases and J by 4 bases, with 6 bases of the junction left unmatched. The CDR3 sequence is 14 residues long. This CDR3 is CASSPTTGAETQYF. CDR3 DNA sequence: TGTGCCAGCAGCCCCACGACAGGGGCAGAGACCCAGTACTTC.

The chain employs TRBV7-9 and TRBJ2-7, with D possibly matching TRBD2 (6 bases). This CDR3 has 18 amino acids. V was pared by 4 bases and J by 0 bases, with 22 bases between. Germline CDR1 reads SEHNR; CDR2 reads FQNEAQ (reference sequence). The CDR3 bases are TGTGCCAGCAGCTCAAGCCTAAGGGAGGCCGGCCTCTCCTACGAGCAGTACTTC. It is translated as CASSSSLREAGLSYEQYF.

This sequence joins TRBV19 and TRBJ1-1; no clear D. Germline values: CDR1 LNHDA, CDR2 SQIVND (reference sequence). Trimming took 6 bases from V and 7 from J, leaving 18 bases between them. There are 14 residues in the CDR3. The CDR3 region has the DNA TGTGCCAGTAGCCCTCTCAGAGCTCGAATTGAAGCTTTCTTT. Translated, it gives CASSPLRARIEAFF.

V and J are TRBV5-6 and TRBJ2-1, with 11 bases lining up with TRBD2. The V segment lost 4 bases and the J segment 7 bases; nucleotides outside the gene matches: 10. The germline CDR1 and CDR2 sequences are SGHDT and YYEEEE. The CDR3 is made up of 16 amino acids. This chain's CDR3 is CASSRGLAVSWNEQFF. The CDR3 DNA follows: TGTGCCAGCAGCAGGGGACTAGCGGTCAGCTGGAATGAGCAGTTCTTC. Variable domain in full (rest from reference TRBV5-6 and TRBJ2-1): DAGVTQSPTHLIKTRGQQVTLRCSPKSGHDTVSWYQQALGQGPQFIFQYYEEEERQRGNFPDRFSGHQFPNYSSELNVNALLLGDSALYLCASSRGLAVSWNEQFFGPGTRLTVL.

The chain combines TRBV5-1 with TRBJ1-1, with 7 bases fitting TRBD1. The CDR3 is made up of 15 amino acids. V was clipped by 1 base and J by 1 base; unmatched bases: 4. Germline CDR1 SGHRS, CDR2 YFSETQ. The CDR3 here is CASSLYQGGNTEAFF. The CDR3 region has the DNA TGCGCCAGCAGCTTGTACCAGGGGGGGAACACTGAAGCTTTCTTT.

Turning to this clonotype: This may arise from a read error, as a much more abundant clone is one base away. This CDR3 is CASSYSRGWRTGKGPNGYTF. The DNA of the CDR3 is TGTGCCAGCAGTTACTCGAGAGGTTGGAGGACAGGAAAAGGTCCCAATGGCTACACCTTC. This rearrangement joins TRBV6-5 to TRBJ1-2; 7 nucleotides agree with TRBD1. Trimming cost V 0 bases and J 6 bases; bases outside gene matches: 22. CDR3 size: 20 residues. The germline CDR1 and CDR2 sequences are MNHEY and SVGAGI.

This clonotype was seen just once. CDR3 sequence reads: CASSQGSDEGNTEAFF. In DNA form, the CDR3 reads TGCGCCAGCAGCCAAGGTAGTGACGAGGGGAACACTGAAGCTTTCTTT. The rearrangement joins TRBV4-1 to TRBJ1-1; D remains ambiguous. Germline CDR1 MGHRA, CDR2 YSYEKL. Between the trimmed V and J ends, which lost 1 base and 1 base, there was a span of 13 bases. This CDR3 comprises 16 residues.